This is a list of T cell receptor beta chains from one sample in a study of T-cell memory formation after mild COVID-19. TCRdb re-derived calls from the 5' RACE reads in MiXCR, one entry per CDR3 protein. This table holds around 300,000 distinct CDR3 sequences, roughly 13% found once. The specimen was PBMCs or a T cell subset sorted from them (not recorded which). These receptors originate from a young man who had mild COVID-19 (a few samples of this study predate the infection). Cell type and time point are not known. Each CDR3 is given with its conserved first and last residue. Fields, in order: clone size, V gene, J gene, D gene, CDR3 DNA, CDR3 protein. The D gene is left open where the match is weak. Clone size is stated in some rows and not others, as once, few, many or a class when expanded.

abundance: few
v_gene: TRBV4-3
j_gene: TRBJ2-3
d_gene: -
CDR3nt: TGCGCCAGCAGCCAAGAACTGGCGGGAATCACAGATACGCAGTATTTT
CDR3aa: CASSQELAGITDTQYF

abundance: many
v_gene: TRBV4-1
j_gene: TRBJ2-5
d_gene: TRBD1
CDR3nt: TGCGCCAGCAGCCTCGTGGGACAGGGGACGGAGACCCAGTACTTC
CDR3aa: CASSLVGQGTETQYF

abundance: -
v_gene: TRBV6-6
j_gene: TRBJ1-2
d_gene: TRBD1
CDR3nt: TGTGCCAGCAGTACCCAGGGGGCGCGTGGCTACACCTTC
CDR3aa: CASSTQGARGYTF

abundance: -
v_gene: TRBV10-2
j_gene: TRBJ2-5
d_gene: -
CDR3nt: TGCGCCACCTACCGCACCTCTAGACAGACCGGGACCCAGTACTTC
CDR3aa: CATYRTSRQTGTQYF

abundance: -
v_gene: TRBV7-3
j_gene: TRBJ1-2
d_gene: -
CDR3nt: TGTGCCAGCAGTCCAGTCCCAGGCTATGGCTACACCTTC
CDR3aa: CASSPVPGYGYTF

abundance: -
v_gene: TRBV29-1
j_gene: TRBJ2-5
d_gene: TRBD2
CDR3nt: TGCAGCGTTGATTTGGTAAACGTGGCGGGGGAGTACCAAGAGACCCAGTACTTC
CDR3aa: CSVDLVNVAGEYQETQYF

abundance: few
v_gene: TRBV7-2
j_gene: TRBJ1-1
d_gene: -
CDR3nt: TGTGCCAGCAGCTTAGTAGGAGGACAGAACACTGAAGCTTTCTTT
CDR3aa: CASSLVGGQNTEAFF

abundance: -
v_gene: TRBV7-9
j_gene: TRBJ2-3
d_gene: -
CDR3nt: TGTGCCAGCAGCCCTTACGGACTGGTTTCCACAGATACGCAGTATTTT
CDR3aa: CASSPYGLVSTDTQYF

abundance: -
v_gene: TRBV20-1
j_gene: TRBJ2-3
d_gene: -
CDR3nt: TGCAGTGCTAGTAGAGGGGGGACAGATACGCAGTATTTT
CDR3aa: CSASRGGTDTQYF

abundance: -
v_gene: TRBV7-9
j_gene: TRBJ2-7
d_gene: TRBD1
CDR3nt: TGTGCCAGCAGCCGCGGGGCAGGGGGCCGCTGGTACTTC
CDR3aa: CASSRGAGGRWYF

abundance: few
v_gene: TRBV3-1
j_gene: TRBJ2-1
d_gene: -
CDR3nt: TGTGCCAGCAGCCCAAATACCTACAATGAGCAGTTCTTC
CDR3aa: CASSPNTYNEQFF

abundance: -
v_gene: TRBV4-2
j_gene: TRBJ1-5
d_gene: -
CDR3nt: TGTGCCAGCAGCCAAGAAGTGTATAGCAATCAGCCCCAGCATTTT
CDR3aa: CASSQEVYSNQPQHF

abundance: few
v_gene: TRBV6-2/TRBV6-3
j_gene: TRBJ2-2
d_gene: -
CDR3nt: TGTGCCAGCAGCCCATCGCATGTATCCTTCGGGGAGCTGTTTTTT
CDR3aa: CASSPSHVSFGELFF